These 3 T cell receptor beta chains were all obtained from the same sample, sequenced in a study of early T cells in non-severe SARS-CoV-2 infection. TCRdb fed the 5' RACE reads into MiXCR, producing one record per CDR3 protein. Among approximately 120,000 distinct CDR3 sequences listed, about 16% were seen once. Sequencing input: whole blood. The receptor source for this set is an adult who was a healthcare worker with PCR-confirmed SARS-CoV-2 infection or an uninfected control (not recorded which).

This clonotype was picked up a small number of times. The rearrangement uses TRBV6-1 and TRBJ1-5; no firm D call. Germline V lookup: CDR1 MNHNS, CDR2 SASEGT. The length of the CDR3 is 14 residues. V lost 5 bases and J 5 bases, leaving 13 bases between the germline ends. In nucleotides, the CDR3 is TGTGCCAGCAGTAGAGTCCCTGATGATCAGCCCCAGCATTTT. Translated, it gives CASSRVPDDQPQHF.

V and J are TRBV7-9 and TRBJ1-3; no reliable D call. V was shortened by 7 bases and J by 0 bases, with 7 bases between the two germline ends. The CDR3 contains 13 residues. CDR1 SEHNR and CDR2 FQNEAQ come from the germline V gene (reference sequence). The CDR3 is CASNEGSGNTIYF. In DNA form, the CDR3 reads TGTGCCAGCAACGAAGGCTCTGGAAACACCATATATTTT.

This clonotype occurred a few times. The chain combines TRBV2 with TRBJ1-1; D remains unclear. The V gene lost 10 bases and the J gene lost 3 bases, with 9 bases spanning the gap. Germline V gene sequence: CDR1 SNHLY, CDR2 FYNNEI. The length of the CDR3 is 11 residues. Here the CDR3 reads CATLEYTEAFF. The CDR3 DNA is TGTGCCACCCTTGAGTACACTGAAGCTTTCTTT.